This is a list of T cell receptor beta chains from one sample in a study of T cells in Graves' hyperthyroidism and ophthalmopathy. TCRdb re-derived calls from the multiplex PCR reads in MiXCR, one entry per CDR3 protein. Among more than 650,000 distinct CDR3 sequences listed, 11% to 15% were seen once. Sequencing input: blood. The receptors here all came from a woman under 30 with Graves' hyperthyroidism. Both conserved end residues are part of each CDR3. Fields, in order: J gene, clone size, V gene, D gene, CDR3 protein, CDR3 DNA. A D gene is named only where the DNA matches it firmly. Clone size is stated in some rows and not others, as once, few, many or a class when expanded.

>TRBJ2-7|many|TRBV2|-
CASSEQITYEQYF
TGTGCCAGCAGTGAGCAGATCACCTACGAGCAGTACTTC
>TRBJ2-1|many|TRBV6-2/TRBV6-3|-
CASSYSIGGWENEQFF
TGTGCCAGCAGTTACTCGATCGGGGGATGGGAAAATGAGCAGTTCTTC
>TRBJ2-4|-|TRBV10-2|-
CASSGGTELAKNIQYF
TGCGCCAGCAGTGGGGGCACAGAACTAGCCAAAAACATTCAGTACTTC
>TRBJ2-7|-|TRBV25-1|TRBD1
CASSAPDRGGYEQYF
TGTGCCAGCAGTGCTCCTGACAGGGGAGGCTACGAGCAGTACTTC
>TRBJ2-7|few|TRBV7-9|-
CASSQAPFYEQYF
TGTGCCAGCTCCCAAGCGCCCTTCTACGAGCAGTACTTC
>TRBJ2-5|many|TRBV20-1|-
CSGSGETETQYF
TGCAGTGGTTCGGGGGAGACCGAGACCCAGTACTTC
>TRBJ2-1|-|TRBV20-1|TRBD2
CSARDGAGLVHSEQFF
TGCAGTGCTAGAGATGGAGCGGGACTAGTCCATAGTGAGCAGTTCTTC
>TRBJ2-7|few|TRBV6-1|-
CASSEGRRGEQYF
TGTGCCAGCAGCGAAGGACGGAGGGGGGAGCAGTACTTC
>TRBJ2-1|many|TRBV12-3/TRBV12-4|-
CASTGTSSPNEQFF
TGTGCCAGCACCGGGACTTCCTCTCCCAATGAGCAGTTCTTC
>TRBJ2-1|many|TRBV30|TRBD2
CAWSGKEAGGPRDEQFF
TGTGCCTGGAGTGGGAAAGAGGCGGGAGGACCTCGCGATGAGCAGTTCTTC
>TRBJ2-1|-|TRBV6-5|-
CASSYRPTTPTNNEQFF
TGTGCCAGCAGTTACCGACCGACTACCCCAACGAACAATGAGCAGTTCTTC
>TRBJ2-2|few|TRBV7-3|TRBD2
CASSSSGSGRGTGELFF
TGTGCCAGCAGTTCAAGCGGTAGCGGGAGAGGTACCGGGGAGCTGTTTTTT
>TRBJ2-3|-|TRBV7-2|TRBD2
CASSTGTSGFSTDTQYF
TGTGCCAGCAGCACCGGGACTAGCGGGTTTAGCACAGATACGCAGTATTTT
>TRBJ2-1|-|TRBV10-3|-
CAISESGHLEQFF
TGTGCCATCAGTGAGTCGGGACACCTTGAGCAGTTCTTC
>TRBJ1-5|few|TRBV19|-
CASRLGLRDQPQHF
TGTGCCAGTAGATTGGGCCTCAGAGATCAGCCCCAGCATTTT
>TRBJ2-1|few|TRBV7-9|-
CASGPEGGRAYNEQFF
TGTGCCAGCGGCCCAGAAGGGGGGAGGGCCTACAATGAGCAGTTCTTC
>TRBJ1-6|few|TRBV28|-
CASSLSHLRPLHF
TGTGCCAGCAGTTTATCCCATCTTAGACCCCTCCACTTT
>TRBJ2-1|-|TRBV9|TRBD2
CASSPPAGGYYNEQFF
TGTGCCAGCAGCCCCCCAGCGGGAGGGTACTACAATGAGCAGTTCTTC
>TRBJ2-1|many|TRBV28|TRBD2
CASSPTSGRSSYNEQFF
TGTGCCAGCAGTCCAACTAGCGGGAGAAGCTCCTACAATGAGCAGTTCTTC
>TRBJ2-3|many|TRBV2|-
CASEMIADTQYF
TGTGCCAGCGAGATGATAGCAGATACGCAGTATTTT
>TRBJ2-2|few|TRBV29-1|TRBD2
CSGRSGVGELFF
TGCAGCGGCCGCAGCGGGGTCGGGGAGCTGTTTTTT
>TRBJ1-1|many|TRBV30|-
CAWKDHSNTEAFF
TGTGCCTGGAAGGACCATTCCAACACTGAAGCTTTCTTT
>TRBJ2-7|many|TRBV29-1|-
CSVDKGTNTTYEQYF
TGCAGCGTTGATAAGGGGACAAATACCACCTACGAGCAGTACTTC
>TRBJ2-7|many|TRBV12-3/TRBV12-4|-
CASSKGQWQYF
TGTGCCAGCAGTAAGGGGCAGTGGCAGTACTTC
>TRBJ1-5|-|TRBV19|TRBD1
CASTQTGGSNQPQHF
TGTGCCAGTACCCAGACAGGGGGCAGCAATCAGCCCCAGCATTTT
>TRBJ2-2|many|TRBV4-1|TRBD1
CASSQPTGTGELFF
TGCGCCAGCAGCCAACCGACAGGGACCGGGGAGCTGTTTTTT
>TRBJ1-2|many|TRBV10-1|-
CASSVHRNYGYTF
TGCGCCAGCAGTGTACACAGAAACTATGGCTACACCTTC
>TRBJ2-2|-|TRBV24-1|TRBD2
CATSGAGATGELFF
TGTGCCACCAGTGGTGCGGGAGCCACCGGGGAGCTGTTTTTT
>TRBJ2-1|few|TRBV6-2/TRBV6-3|-
CASSYSPVYEQFF
TGTGCCAGCAGTTACTCCCCGGTCTATGAGCAGTTCTTC
>TRBJ1-2|many|TRBV30|-
CAWTRGILTSRDTF
TGTGCCTGGACTAGGGGGATACTTACTTCCCGTGACACCTTC
>TRBJ1-6|many|TRBV11-3|TRBD1
CASSARQGRALHF
TGTGCCAGCAGCGCCCGACAGGGGAGGGCCCTCCACTTT
>TRBJ2-5|many|TRBV5-1|-
CASSFNYLQETQYF
TGCGCCAGCAGCTTCAACTACCTCCAAGAGACCCAGTACTTC
>TRBJ1-2|many|TRBV20-1|-
CSATIRRNYGYTF
TGCAGTGCCACTATTCGGAGGAACTATGGCTACACCTTC
>TRBJ2-3|many|TRBV7-8|TRBD2
CASSSGGTAFTDTQYF
TGTGCCAGCAGCTCCGGGGGGACGGCTTTCACAGATACGCAGTATTTT
>TRBJ2-4|few|TRBV7-9|TRBD1
CASSLAHPGQGKNIRYF
TGTGCCAGCAGCTTAGCCCACCCGGGACAGGGAAAAAACATTCGGTACTTC
>TRBJ2-1|few|TRBV9|TRBD2
CASSVWAGGLNEQFF
TGTGCCAGCAGCGTATGGGCGGGAGGCCTAAATGAGCAGTTCTTC
>TRBJ2-3|many|TRBV9|-
CASSVGRDPDTQYF
TGTGCCAGCAGCGTAGGGAGGGATCCAGATACGCAGTATTTT
>TRBJ1-2|few|TRBV6-1|TRBD1
CASSTGGNYGYTF
TGTGCCAGCTCGACAGGGGGAAACTATGGCTACACCTTC
>TRBJ2-2|-|TRBV27|-
CAGRANAGELFF
TGTGCCGGCCGGGCGAACGCCGGGGAGCTGTTTTTT
>TRBJ2-5|-|TRBV4-1|-
CASSQEVSDRSQETQYF
TGCGCCAGCAGCCAAGAGGTCTCCGACAGGAGCCAAGAGACCCAGTACTTC
>TRBJ1-1|few|TRBV7-8|-
CASSLEPEGDTEAFF
TGTGCCAGCAGCTTAGAACCGGAGGGGGACACTGAAGCTTTCTTT
>TRBJ2-3|-|TRBV19|TRBD2
CASSIWGLAGDTDTQYF
TGTGCCAGTAGTATTTGGGGACTAGCGGGAGACACAGATACGCAGTATTTT
>TRBJ1-2|once|TRBV3-1|TRBD1
CASSQPGTGDGYGYTF
TGTGCCAGCAGCCAGCCCGGGACAGGGGACGGCTATGGCTACACCTTC
>TRBJ1-2|few|TRBV12-3/TRBV12-4|-
CASSRGGWRGYTF
TGTGCCAGCAGTAGGGGGGGGTGGCGTGGCTACACCTTC
>TRBJ2-1|many|TRBV29-1|TRBD2
CSVEQGLVSEQFF
TGCAGCGTTGAACAAGGACTAGTTAGTGAGCAGTTCTTC
>TRBJ1-3|-|TRBV4-1|-
CASSQDPSSGNTIYF
TGCGCCAGCAGCCAAGATCCAAGCTCTGGAAACACCATATATTTT
>TRBJ1-4|few|TRBV20-1|-
CSAIGAANEKLFF
TGCAGTGCTATCGGGGCGGCTAATGAAAAACTGTTTTTT
>TRBJ2-3|-|TRBV7-3|-
CASSRSMVSDTQYF
TGTGCCAGCAGCCGTAGCATGGTTTCTGATACGCAGTATTTT
>TRBJ1-1|few|TRBV2|-
CARKPNDGQEGEAFF
TGTGCCAGAAAACCGAACGACGGACAAGAGGGGGAAGCTTTCTTT
>TRBJ2-1|few|TRBV16|TRBD2
CASSQPALAGGPHEQFF
TGTGCCAGCAGCCAACCCGCCCTAGCGGGAGGGCCCCATGAGCAGTTCTTC
>TRBJ2-1|few|TRBV5-1|-
CASGDSYNEQFF
TGCGCCAGCGGGGACTCCTACAATGAGCAGTTCTTC
>TRBJ2-1|many|TRBV7-9|-
CASSFVGGGPYNEQFF
TGTGCCAGCAGCTTCGTAGGCGGGGGCCCCTACAATGAGCAGTTCTTC
>TRBJ2-3|-|TRBV6-9|-
CASSSQPPDTQYF
TGTGCCAGCAGTTCCCAACCACCCGATACGCAGTATTTT
>TRBJ2-5|-|TRBV10-3|TRBD1
CAISGLTGEETQYF
TGTGCCATCAGTGGATTAACAGGGGAGGAGACCCAGTACTTC
>TRBJ2-3|many|TRBV6-6|-
CASSYSMGRDTQYF
TGTGCCAGCAGTTACTCGATGGGGCGAGATACGCAGTATTTT
>TRBJ2-7|few|TRBV4-1|-
CASSQDWDGGPPYEQYF
TGCGCCAGCAGCCAAGACTGGGATGGGGGGCCACCCTACGAGCAGTACTTC
>TRBJ2-7|-|TRBV3-1|-
CASSHPGVTYEQYF
TGTGCCAGCAGCCACCCAGGGGTCACCTACGAGCAGTACTTC
>TRBJ1-1|many|TRBV28|-
CASSSPYPGGNTEAFF
TGTGCCAGCAGTTCGCCGTATCCCGGGGGGAACACTGAAGCTTTCTTT
>TRBJ2-1|-|TRBV5-1|TRBD2
CASSFIAGSSYNEQFF
TGCGCCAGCAGCTTCATAGCGGGCAGCTCCTACAATGAGCAGTTCTTC